Presented here are 10 T cell receptor beta chains from one specimen sequenced in a study of neurological immune-mediated disorders. Using its own MiXCR run on the 5' RACE reads, TCRdb lists one record per CDR3 protein. Here the sample spans roughly 60,000 distinct CDR3 sequences, roughly 4% being singletons. Source material: PBMCs. The receptors were sampled from a woman aged 45-59 years with multiple sclerosis.

This clonotype occurred many times. V is TRBV20-1 and J is TRBJ2-5, with 7 bases aligning to TRBD1. Germline V gene data show CDR1 as DFQATT and CDR2 as SNEGSKA (reference sequence). V was clipped by 3 bases and J by 4 bases; unmatched bases: 8. The length of the CDR3 is 14 residues. The CDR3 DNA reads as TGCAGTGCTAGGGGGGACAGTTACACAGAGACCCAGTACTTC. This codes for CSARGDSYTETQYF.

This clonotype was picked up many times. This sequence joins TRBV4-3 and TRBJ2-2; TRBD1 matches at 7 bases. The CDR3 covers 15 residues. Germline CDR1 reads LGHNA; CDR2 reads YSLEER. J gave up 6 bases and V 0 bases, and 4 bases lay outside the gene matches. CDR3 protein: CASSQDRQGPGELFF. In nucleotides, the CDR3 is TGCGCCAGCAGCCAAGATCGACAGGGTCCCGGGGAGCTGTTTTTT.

The chain uses TRBV20-1 and TRBJ1-2, with 9 bases aligning to TRBD1. CDR3 length equals 16 residues. Germline trimming cut 1 base from V and 8 bases from J; bases unmatched to any gene: 14. CDR1 and CDR2 from the germline V gene are DFQATT and SNEGSKA (reference sequence). CDR3 DNA sequence: TGCAGTGCTAGAGCCTCCGGACAGGGGAGGACGGGCGGCTACACCTTC. Translation: CSARASGQGRTGGYTF.

The chain uses TRBV7-9 and TRBJ1-2; 8 bases are shared with TRBD1. The J segment lost 4 bases and the V segment lost 1 base, leaving 5 bases of the junction unmatched. The CDR3 runs 15 residues. Germline-derived CDR1 and CDR2 are SEHNR and FQNEAQ (reference sequence). CDR3 nucleotide sequence: TGTGCCAGCAGCTTAGGCTCCCAGGGGGCCTATGGCTACACCTTC. This codes for CASSLGSQGAYGYTF.

The sample holds many counts of this clonotype. This chain connects TRBV20-1 to TRBJ2-3, with D perhaps being TRBD1 or TRBD2 (5 bases each). Germline values: CDR1 DFQATT, CDR2 SNEGSKA (reference sequence). V dropped 4 bases and J dropped 6 bases, with 20 bases sitting between them. CDR3 length: 15 amino acids. The CDR3 region has the DNA TGCAGTGCTAATAGCCGGGACGCTTCTAAGGATACGCAGTATTTT. Its translation: CSANSRDASKDTQYF.

This clonotype has a count of ten or more. J is TRBJ2-2 and V is TRBV5-1; TRBD2 aligns across 9 bases. The germline gives CDR1 SGHRS, CDR2 YFSETQ. The CDR3 totals 17 residues. V shed 1 base, J shed 0 bases, and the junction held 4 bases outside the gene matches. CDR3 in DNA: TGCGCCAGCAGCTTGTCGCTAGCGGGATCGAACACCGGGGAGCTGTTTTTT. Its translation: CASSLSLAGSNTGELFF.

This clonotype was picked up many times. The chain links TRBV5-6 to TRBJ1-1, with 12 bases fitting TRBD1. The CDR3 is made up of 18 amino acids. Germline-derived CDR1 and CDR2 are SGHDT and YYEEEE. Trimming at V came to 4 bases and at J to 3 bases, leaving 13 bases not matched to a gene. The CDR3 sequence is CASSGRWGTGGWYTEAFF. DNA of the CDR3: TGTGCCAGCAGCGGCCGTTGGGGGACAGGGGGCTGGTACACTGAAGCTTTCTTT. The full variable domain, rest sourced from reference TRBV5-6 and TRBJ1-1, is DAGVTQSPTHLIKTRGQQVTLRCSPKSGHDTVSWYQQALGQGPQFIFQYYEEEERQRGNFPDRFSGHQFPNYSSELNVNALLLGDSALYLCASSGRWGTGGWYTEAFFGQGTRLTVV.

This clonotype was observed at least ten times. Here the CDR3 reads CASRKSQGGYTF. The CDR3 region has the DNA TGTGCCAGCAGGAAGAGCCAGGGAGGCTACACCTTC. The V and J genes are TRBV6-2 or TRBV6-3 and TRBJ1-2; D perhaps matches TRBD1 (5 bases). The CDR3 extends over 12 amino acids. The germline V gene has CDR1 MNHEY and CDR2 SVGEGT. Trimming took 6 bases from V and 8 from J, leaving 13 bases between them.

This clonotype has a count of ten or more. V and J are TRBV20-1 and TRBJ2-5; D not certain. Germline V lookup: CDR1 DFQATT, CDR2 SNEGSKA (reference sequence). V lost 2 bases, J lost 1 base, and 8 bases lay in between. The CDR3 is 13 amino acids. CDR3 in amino acids: CSARWLTQETQYF. The CDR3 DNA reads as TGCAGTGCTAGATGGCTCACCCAAGAGACCCAGTACTTC.

The table lists this clonotype with many counts. The CDR3 DNA sequence: TGCGCCAGCAGCTTATGGACTAGCGGGAGTGACATTCAGTACTTC. Its protein is CASSLWTSGSDIQYF. This sequence joins TRBV5-1 and TRBJ2-4; TRBD2 matches at 13 bases. Trimming at V came to 2 bases and at J to 8 bases, leaving 4 bases not matched to a gene. Germline CDR1 SGHRS, CDR2 YFSETQ. The length of the CDR3 is 15 residues. The full variable domain, completed using reference TRBV5-1 and TRBJ2-4, is KAGVTQTPRYLIKTRGQQVTLSCSPISGHRSVSWYQQTPGQGLQFLFEYFSETQRNKGNFPGRFSGRQFSNSRSEMNVSTLELGDSALYLCASSLWTSGSDIQYFGAGTRLSVL.